The next 13 T cell receptor beta chains were all read from a single sample in a study of T cell repertoires in cytomegalovirus infection. TCRdb processed the reads anew with MiXCR; each CDR3 protein has one entry. The sample lists just over 450,000 distinct CDR3 sequences; about 42% were seen once. Their antigen targets remain unknown. The specimen was cultured PBMCs, collected from culture after CMV antigen stimulation. The receptors stem from a human donor in good health (CMV status not recorded). Some clones in this sample may be carry-over from other donors' samples.

The V gene is TRBV7-2, the J gene TRBJ1-6; D may be TRBD1 (6 bases). V was trimmed by 2 bases and J by 6 bases, leaving 11 bases between them. This CDR3 contains 15 residues. The germline CDR1 and CDR2 sequences are SGHTA and FQGNSA. In DNA, the CDR3 is TGTGCCAGCAGCTTACGGGGGCTGGGTAATTCACCCCTCCACTTT. It codes for CASSLRGLGNSPLHF.

The CDR3 reads CASMIAGISTDTQYF. The DNA for the CDR3 is TGTGCCAGCATGATAGCGGGAATCTCCACAGATACGCAGTATTTT. The chain carries TRBV11-2 and TRBJ2-3, with 8 bases aligning to TRBD2. Trimming cost V 7 bases and J 2 bases; bases outside gene matches: 8. Germline V lookup: CDR1 SGHAT, CDR2 FQNNGV. This CDR3 spans 15 amino acids.

The genes are TRBV6-8 and TRBJ2-7, with TRBD2 matching over 7 bases. Germline loops: CDR1 MNHGY, CDR2 SAAAGT. V was clipped by 6 bases and J by 2 bases; unmatched bases: 13. This CDR3 comprises 16 residues. CDR3 residues: CASSQTILAATYEQYF. The CDR3 DNA reads TGTGCCAGCAGCCAAACCATCCTAGCGGCAACCTACGAGCAGTACTTC.

As concerns this clonotype: One end of the junction is discordant with germline, which a read error may explain. The gene calls are TRBV6-1 and TRBJ1-2; TRBD1 is a possible D gene (6 bases). The CDR3 has 13 amino acids. Germline V gives CDR1 MNHNS, CDR2 SASEGT. CDR3 sequence (DNA): TGTGCCAGCCGTGAACAGGGAGGGTATGGCTACACCTTC. Translated: CASREQGGYGYTF.

The gene calls are TRBV2 and TRBJ1-1; 8 bases line up with TRBD1. V was clipped by 8 bases and J by 5 bases; unmatched bases: 4. The CDR3 length is 12 residues. Germline assignment: CDR1 SNHLY and CDR2 FYNNEI. The CDR3 bases are TGTGCCAGCCCAGGGGGCAGGACTGAAGCTTTCTTT. It translates to CASPGGRTEAFF.

J is TRBJ2-7 and V is TRBV6-1; D is uncertain. Trimming pared 7 bases from V and 2 bases from J, leaving 12 bases between. The length of the CDR3 is 13 residues. From germline, CDR1 is MNHNS and CDR2 SASEGT. CDR3 DNA sequence: TGTGCCAGCACGGGCGAACAGACCTACGAGCAGTACTTC. Translation: CASTGEQTYEQYF.

The chain links TRBV4-1 to TRBJ2-1; the D gene is possibly TRBD2 (5 bases). With 1 base removed from V and 12 bases from J, the gap between germline ends came to 19 bases. The CDR3 totals 15 residues. The V gene's germline CDR1 is MGHRA and CDR2 YSYEKL. The CDR3 spells CASSQVEADLEGQFF. CDR3 DNA sequence: TGCGCCAGCAGCCAAGTCGAAGCAGACCTTGAGGGGCAGTTCTTC.

V is TRBV15 and J is TRBJ2-1, with D possibly being TRBD1 or TRBD2 (6 bases each). V lost 1 base and J lost 8, with 15 bases in between. The germline V gene has CDR1 LNHNV and CDR2 YYDKDF (reference sequence). This CDR3 is 15 amino acids long. CDR3 loop: CATSRAGEGGDEQFF. The CDR3 DNA follows: TGTGCCACCAGCAGAGCGGGAGAGGGGGGTGATGAGCAGTTCTTC.

This clonotype was recorded at least ten times. The chain uses TRBV12-3 or TRBV12-4 and TRBJ1-1, with a weak D call TRBD1 (5 bases). The CDR3 is 12 residues long. Between the trimmed V and J ends, which lost 6 bases and 9 bases, there was a span of 14 bases. The CDR3, as DNA: TGTGCCAGCAGGCAGGGAATCACCAAAGCTTTCTTT. Translation: CASRQGITKAFF.

The chain links TRBV7-2 to TRBJ1-2; D is ambiguous. Germline values: CDR1 SGHTA, CDR2 FQGNSA. This CDR3 has 13 amino acids. Trimming shortened V by 5 bases and J by 6 bases, and 13 bases separated the two germline ends. The CDR3 spells CASSPHPGDGYTF. The CDR3 region has the DNA TGTGCCAGCAGCCCACACCCCGGGGATGGCTACACCTTC.

V gene TRBV28 combines with J gene TRBJ2-7; perhaps D is TRBD1 or TRBD2 (5 bases each). V dropped 6 bases and J dropped 2 bases, with 11 bases sitting between them. CDR1 and CDR2 (germline): MDHEN, SYDVKM. The CDR3 is 13 amino acids. Written as DNA, the CDR3 is TGTGCCAGCAGGAACCCGGGACCCTACGAGCAGTACTTC. Translated, it gives CASRNPGPYEQYF.

This clonotype was seen a handful of times. V is TRBV11-2 and J is TRBJ2-7; no definite D call. V lost 5 bases to trimming and J lost 3 bases, with 8 bases between them. CDR3 size: 12 residues. Looked up from germline, CDR1 is SGHAT and CDR2 is FQNNGV. CDR3 sequence (DNA): TGTGCCAGCAGCAAGTCCGGCTACGAGCAGTACTTC. Translated, it gives CASSKSGYEQYF.

The rearrangement links TRBV6-1 to TRBJ1-3, with D perhaps matching TRBD1 (5 bases). Germline V gives CDR1 MNHNS, CDR2 SASEGT. This CDR3 region has 17 residues. V was trimmed by 6 bases and J by 0 bases, leaving 18 bases between them. CDR3 sequence reads: CASSSGQGVPSGNTIYF. The CDR3 DNA sequence: TGTGCCAGCAGCTCAGGGCAGGGAGTTCCCTCTGGAAACACCATATATTTT.